The clone carrying this T cell receptor (beta chain) was detected many times. Antigen: not known. RNA transcripts served as the template for amplifying TCR beta CDR3 regions. HTBI primers were used for first-round RT-PCR of the TCR CDR3. TCRdb reprocessed the multiplex PCR reads with MiXCR, giving one entry per CDR3 protein. The sample consists of roughly 240,000 distinct CDR3 sequences, approximately 23% of them appearing once. CDR3 length equals 11 residues. Trimming pared 3 bases from V and 6 bases from J, leaving 9 bases between. Germline V gene data show CDR1 as DFQATT and CDR2 as SNEGSKA (reference sequence). This sample was included in a study of T cells in Graves' hyperthyroidism and ophthalmopathy. Study results and caveats: Most thyroid clonotypes with frequency above 0.001 were detected in blood. Ophthalmopathy, as predicted by the model, came a median 6.5 months after the prediction.

The study included ophthalmopathy patients with Clinical Activity Score at least 3, NOSPECS grade at least 4 and duration under 3 months. Reasons for excluding patients were uncontrolled infection, other autoimmune disease, pregnancy or lactation. Sequencing input: blood. This TCR was sampled from a woman in her thirties or forties with Graves' ophthalmopathy. This chain joins TRBV20-1 and TRBJ2-7, with D uncertain. CDR3 region: CSARLPGEQYF. The CDR3 DNA sequence: TGCAGTGCTAGGCTCCCGGGCGAGCAGTACTTC.